The 10 T cell receptor beta chains reported below all come from one sample, sequenced in a study of T cell responses to AZD1222 COVID-19 vaccine (dated by TCRdb to the early 2020s). The label giving this sample's time point can be read as: baseline before first vaccination. Libraries were prepared through the immunoSEQ multiplex PCR assay. Drawn from immuneACCESS, this table holds only the in-frame rearrangements with V and J called that TCRdb kept. Clones are partly lost; checked studies trace under half to an unresolved V gene and leave the rest unexplained. Within this sample are more than 110,000 clones, with over 85% of them counted one time only. In total, the top ten clones hold roughly 6% of the sample. The material sequenced was peripheral blood, taken on day 0 of AZD1222 vaccination. Receptor source: an adult in good health.

This clone was detected only once. The gene calls are TRBV6-5 and TRBJ1-2; D gene unclear. Trimming stripped 2 bases from V and 5 bases from J, with 12 bases between. The CDR3 totals 14 residues. The germline CDR1 and CDR2 sequences are MNHEY and SVGAGI. The CDR3 DNA is TGTGCCAGCAGTTACCCACCCCGCGGATATGGCTACACCTTC. This sequence encodes CASSYPPRGYGYTF.

This chain connects TRBV28 to TRBJ1-5; D possibly corresponds to TRBD1 (5 bases). Germline lookup yields CDR1 MDHEN and CDR2 SYDVKM. V lost 4 bases, J lost 2 bases, and 15 bases lay in between. The CDR3 totals 16 residues. The CDR3 sequence: CASSSLQGNGNQPQHF. Written as DNA, the CDR3 is TGTGCCAGCAGTTCTCTCCAGGGTAATGGCAATCAGCCCCAGCATTTT.

The rearrangement uses TRBV12-5 and TRBJ1-1; D possibly corresponds to TRBD1 (6 bases). V was cut by 3 bases and J by 3 bases, with 14 bases left in between. The CDR3 runs to 15 residues. Germline lookup yields CDR1 LGHNT and CDR2 FRNRAP. The CDR3: CASGFPRGAYTEAFF. CDR3 nucleotides: TGTGCTAGTGGTTTCCCCAGGGGCGCGTACACTGAAGCTTTCTTT.

V usage is TRBV7-8 and J usage is TRBJ2-2, with D unresolved. CDR1 and CDR2 from the germline V gene are SGHVS and FQNEAQ. The CDR3 totals 16 residues. The V end was cut by 5 bases, the J end by 5 bases, with 18 bases between. The chain's CDR3 is CASSPRATLRTGELFF. Written as DNA, the CDR3 is TGTGCCAGCAGCCCTCGAGCCACCCTGAGAACCGGGGAGCTGTTTTTT.

This chain links TRBV4-3 with TRBJ2-1, with 7 bases matching TRBD1. J gave up 9 bases and V 0 bases, and 2 bases lay outside the gene matches. Germline values: CDR1 LGHNA, CDR2 YSLEER. The CDR3 contains 13 residues. The CDR3 DNA reads TGCGCCAGCAGCCAAGATCCAGGGGGTGAGCAGTTCTTC. Amino acid sequence: CASSQDPGGEQFF.

The count of this clone is one. The V call is TRBV28, the J call TRBJ1-1, with D possibly matching TRBD1 (6 bases). Germline V lookup: CDR1 MDHEN, CDR2 SYDVKM. The length of the CDR3 is 15 residues. V was clipped by 1 base and J by 11 bases, with 20 bases between them. CDR3 nucleotides: TGTGCCAGCAGTTTATCTGGGGGGCTGGGATTTGAGGCTTTCTTT. Translating gives CASSLSGGLGFEAFF.

This clone was seen just once. This chain connects TRBV9 to TRBJ2-3, with 8 bases that match TRBD1. The V and J ends lost 3 bases and 5 bases, in that order; junction bases with no gene match: 8. The CDR3 runs to 15 residues. In germline, CDR1 is SGDLS, CDR2 YYNGEE. CDR3 DNA: TGTGCCAGCAGCGGGACAGGACAGGGAGGAGATACGCAGTATTTT. Its translation: CASSGTGQGGDTQYF.

V is TRBV13 and J is TRBJ2-7; D uncertain. The CDR3 consists of 16 residues. Germline V gene lookup returns CDR1 PRHDT and CDR2 FYEKMQ (reference sequence). V lost 0 bases to trimming and J lost 0 bases, with 12 bases between them. The CDR3 coding sequence is TGTGCCAGCAGCTTAGGTGTTGGGCAATTCTCCTACGAGCAGTACTTC. Translation gives CASSLGVGQFSYEQYF.

The J gene is TRBJ2-1, the V gene TRBV4-3; 7 nucleotides match TRBD2. The CDR3 contains 16 residues. V shed 3 bases and J 4 bases; nucleotides not matched to a gene: 9. Germline V CDR1 and CDR2: LGHNA, YSLEER. DNA of the CDR3: TGCGCCAGCAGCCAGGTCCCGCGGGAGTCATACAATGAGCAGTTCTTC. Its translation is CASSQVPRESYNEQFF.

CDR3 nucleotides: TGTGCCAGCAGCCAAACCCAAGAGACCCAGTACTTC. Translating it yields CASSQTQETQYF. The V and J genes are TRBV6-5 and TRBJ2-5, with D uncertain. Germline CDR1 is MNHEY and CDR2 is SVGAGI. The germline V and J ends were trimmed by 6 bases and 1 base, with 6 bases remaining between them. The CDR3 runs 12 residues.